These T cell receptor beta chains were read from a single sample in a study of blood T cell repertoires in COVID-19. This table comes from immunoSEQ multiplex PCR, and its TCRdb copy is limited to in-frame clones, with some not included. The data show approximately 350,000 clones, with more than 85% seen just once and 2.5% to 3.5% held by the top ten. Source material: PBMCs or T cells enriched from blood (not recorded which). The receptors were sampled from a woman in her thirties who had recovered from COVID-19. The CDR3 runs from the conserved cysteine through the conserved F or W. The order of the fields is J gene, D gene, clone size, V gene, CDR3 protein, CDR3 DNA. The D gene is left open where the match is weak. The size field is filled for only some rows; it gives once, few, many or a size class.

>TRBJ1-5|NA|NA|TRBV30
CAWSVRGVAQPQHF
TGTGCCTGGAGTGTACGGGGGGTTGCTCAGCCCCAGCATTTT
>TRBJ1-4|NA|NA|TRBV5-1
CASSLEGVTNEKLFF
TGCGCCAGCAGCTTGGAAGGGGTTACTAATGAAAAACTGTTTTTT
>TRBJ2-1|NA|NA|TRBV3-1/TRBV3-2
CASSQHTRASRDEQFF
TGTGCCAGCAGCCAGCATACCCGGGCATCGCGGGATGAGCAGTTCTTC
>TRBJ2-7|TRBD2|NA|TRBV5-4
CASSLGSSGSPAYEQYF
TGTGCCAGCAGCTTGGGGTCTAGCGGGAGTCCCGCCTACGAGCAGTACTTC
>TRBJ2-2|TRBD1|NA|TRBV13
CASSIQTGTGELFF
TGTGCCAGCAGCATCCAGACAGGGACCGGGGAGCTGTTTTTT
>TRBJ2-7|TRBD1|once|TRBV30
CAWSNRGTEQYF
TGTGCCTGGAGTAACAGGGGAACCGAGCAGTACTTC
>TRBJ1-3|NA|NA|TRBV2
CASSEGREFGNTIYF
TGTGCCAGCAGTGAGGGGAGGGAGTTCGGAAACACCATATATTTT
>TRBJ1-3|NA|NA|TRBV5-1
CASSLAGTFSGNTIYF
TGCGCCAGCAGCTTGGCCGGGACTTTCTCTGGAAACACCATATATTTT
>TRBJ1-2|TRBD1|NA|TRBV6-5
CASRLTGGDGYTF
TGTGCCAGCAGGCTAACAGGGGGCGATGGCTACACCTTC
>TRBJ1-2|NA|NA|TRBV5-6
CASSLGLGSYGYTF
TGTGCCAGCAGCTTGGGACTCGGGAGCTATGGCTACACCTTC
>TRBJ2-1|NA|NA|TRBV27
CASSLSAGMGNEQFF
TGTGCCAGCAGTTTGAGCGCGGGAATGGGCAATGAGCAGTTCTTC
>TRBJ1-4|NA|NA|TRBV3-1/TRBV3-2
CASSPGGGLFF
TGTGCCAGCAGCCCCGGGGGGGGACTGTTTTTT
>TRBJ1-1|NA|NA|TRBV14
CASSQAPRTEAFF
TGTGCCAGCAGCCAAGCCCCCCGGACTGAAGCTTTCTTT
>TRBJ2-3|NA|NA|TRBV28
CASTTTSSNTQYF
TGTGCCAGCACCACTACTAGCAGTAATACGCAGTATTTT
>TRBJ2-7|NA|NA|TRBV5-1
CASSPLPGSYEQYF
TGCGCCAGCAGCCCACTACCCGGCTCCTACGAGCAGTACTTC
>TRBJ1-2|NA|NA|TRBV5-1
CASSSEVANYGYTF
TGCGCCAGCAGTAGTGAAGTTGCTAACTATGGCTACACCTTC
>TRBJ1-2|TRBD1|NA|TRBV6-2/TRBV6-3
CASSYPTGAGGYTF
TGTGCCAGCAGTTACCCGACAGGGGCCGGTGGCTACACCTTC
>TRBJ1-5|NA|NA|TRBV24-1
CATSDPGHPIGPQHF
TGTGCCACCAGTGACCCGGGACATCCAATCGGGCCCCAGCATTTT
>TRBJ1-1|NA|NA|TRBV5-5
CASSLTTKTYTEAFF
TGTGCCAGCAGCTTGACAACTAAGACGTACACTGAAGCTTTCTTT
>TRBJ1-4|NA|NA|TRBV4-1
CASSQARGTSNEKLFF
TGCGCCAGCAGCCAAGCCCGAGGGACATCTAATGAAAAACTGTTTTTT
>TRBJ2-7|NA|NA|TRBV2
CASRKGLGRLEQYF
TGTGCCAGCAGAAAGGGACTGGGGCGTCTCGAGCAGTACTTC
>TRBJ2-1|TRBD2|NA|TRBV27
CASSLLAGSSYNEQFF
TGTGCCAGCAGTTTATTAGCGGGGAGCTCCTACAATGAGCAGTTCTTC
>TRBJ2-7|NA|NA|TRBV27
CASSSGDAGEQYF
TGTGCCAGCAGTTCGGGTGATGCGGGCGAGCAGTACTTC
>TRBJ1-4|TRBD1|NA|TRBV18
CASSPRQGANEKLFF
TGTGCCAGCTCACCACGGCAGGGGGCTAATGAAAAACTGTTTTTT
>TRBJ1-3|NA|NA|TRBV5-1
CASRQGNAGNTIYF
TGCGCCAGCAGACAGGGTAACGCCGGAAACACCATATATTTT
>TRBJ1-3|NA|once|TRBV28
CASGRSSGNTIYF
TGTGCCAGCGGCCGAAGCTCTGGAAACACCATATATTTT